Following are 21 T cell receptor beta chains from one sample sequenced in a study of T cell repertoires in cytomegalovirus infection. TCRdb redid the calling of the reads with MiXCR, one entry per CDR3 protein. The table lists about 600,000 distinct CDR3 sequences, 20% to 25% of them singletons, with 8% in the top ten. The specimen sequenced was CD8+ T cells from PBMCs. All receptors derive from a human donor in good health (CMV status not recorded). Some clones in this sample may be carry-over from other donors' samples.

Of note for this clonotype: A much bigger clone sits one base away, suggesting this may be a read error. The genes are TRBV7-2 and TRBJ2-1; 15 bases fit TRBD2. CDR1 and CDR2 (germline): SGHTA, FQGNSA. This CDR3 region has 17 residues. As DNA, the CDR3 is TGTGCCAGCAGCCCAGCGGGACTAGCGGGGGGTATGGATGAGCGGTTCTTC. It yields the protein CASSPAGLAGGMDERFF.

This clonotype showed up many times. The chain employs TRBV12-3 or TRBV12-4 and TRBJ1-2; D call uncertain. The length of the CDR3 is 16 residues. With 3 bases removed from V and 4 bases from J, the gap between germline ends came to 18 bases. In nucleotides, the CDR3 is TGTGCCAGCAGTTTTCAGGCGACGGGAAAACCCTATGGCTACACCTTC. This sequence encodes CASSFQATGKPYGYTF.

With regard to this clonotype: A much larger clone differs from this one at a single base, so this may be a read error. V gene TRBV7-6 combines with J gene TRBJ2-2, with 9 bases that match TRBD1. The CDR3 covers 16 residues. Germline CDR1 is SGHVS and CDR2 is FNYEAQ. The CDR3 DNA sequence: TGTGCCAGCAGCTTATTGGGGACAGGGAACACCGGGGTGCTGTTTTTT. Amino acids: CASSLLGTGNTGVLFF.

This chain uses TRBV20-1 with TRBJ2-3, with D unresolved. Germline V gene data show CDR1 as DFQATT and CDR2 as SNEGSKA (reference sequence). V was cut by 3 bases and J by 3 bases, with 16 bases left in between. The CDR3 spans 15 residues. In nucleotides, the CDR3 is TGCAGTGCTAGTTCTGGAGTGGCTATAACAGATACGCAGTATTTT. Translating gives CSASSGVAITDTQYF.

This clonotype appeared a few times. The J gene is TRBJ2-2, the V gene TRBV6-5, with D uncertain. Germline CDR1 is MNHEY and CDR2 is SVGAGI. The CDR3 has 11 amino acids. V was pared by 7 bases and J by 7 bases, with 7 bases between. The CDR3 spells CASIFGGELFF. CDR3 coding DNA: TGTGCCAGCATATTTGGCGGGGAGCTGTTTTTT.

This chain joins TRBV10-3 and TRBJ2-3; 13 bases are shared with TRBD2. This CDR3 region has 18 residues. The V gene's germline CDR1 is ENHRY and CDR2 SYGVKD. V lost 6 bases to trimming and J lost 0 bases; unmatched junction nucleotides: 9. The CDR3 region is CAIRTTSGGAWSTDTQYF. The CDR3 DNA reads TGTGCCATCAGAACTACTAGCGGGGGGGCCTGGAGCACAGATACGCAGTATTTT.

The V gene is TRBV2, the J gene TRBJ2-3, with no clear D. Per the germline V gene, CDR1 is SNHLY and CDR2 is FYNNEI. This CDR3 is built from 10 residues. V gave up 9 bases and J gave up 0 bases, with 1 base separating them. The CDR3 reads CARSTDTQYF. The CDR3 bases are TGTGCCAGGAGCACAGATACGCAGTATTTT.

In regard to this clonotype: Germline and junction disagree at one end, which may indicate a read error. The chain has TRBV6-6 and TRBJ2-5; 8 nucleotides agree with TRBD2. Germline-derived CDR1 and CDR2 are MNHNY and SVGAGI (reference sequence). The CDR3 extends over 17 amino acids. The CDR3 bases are TGTGCCAGCACTTACTCGAATCGGGGGGGTGGCCAAGAGACCCAGTACTTC. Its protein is CASTYSNRGGGQETQYF.

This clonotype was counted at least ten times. The CDR3 reads CASSPEVLSSSYEQYF. The CDR3 coding sequence is TGTGCCAGCAGTCCGGAAGTCCTGTCGAGCTCCTACGAGCAGTACTTC. The chain combines TRBV12-3 or TRBV12-4 with TRBJ2-7; D is unclear. This CDR3 has 16 amino acids. V was cut by 5 bases and J by 0 bases, with 17 bases left in between.

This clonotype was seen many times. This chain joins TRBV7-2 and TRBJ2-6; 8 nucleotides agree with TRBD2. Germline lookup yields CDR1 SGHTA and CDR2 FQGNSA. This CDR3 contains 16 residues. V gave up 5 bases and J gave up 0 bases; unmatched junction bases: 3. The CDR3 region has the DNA TGTGCCAGCAGCCTAACTAGCGGCTCTGGGGCCAACGTCCTGACTTTC. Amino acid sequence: CASSLTSGSGANVLTF.

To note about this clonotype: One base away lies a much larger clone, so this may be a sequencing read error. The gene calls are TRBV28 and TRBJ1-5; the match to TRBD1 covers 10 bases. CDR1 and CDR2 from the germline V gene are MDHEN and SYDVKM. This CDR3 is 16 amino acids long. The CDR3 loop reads CANSLPETGGNQPQHF. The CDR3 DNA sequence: TGTGCCAACAGTCTCCCCGAGACAGGGGGCAACCAGCCCCAGCATTTT. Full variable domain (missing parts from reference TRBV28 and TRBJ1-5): DVKVTQSSRYLVKRTGEKVFLECVQDMDHENMFWYRQDPGLGLRLIYFSYDVKMKEKGDIPEGYSVSREKKERFSLILESASTNQTSMYLCANSLPETGGNQPQHFGDGTRLSIL.

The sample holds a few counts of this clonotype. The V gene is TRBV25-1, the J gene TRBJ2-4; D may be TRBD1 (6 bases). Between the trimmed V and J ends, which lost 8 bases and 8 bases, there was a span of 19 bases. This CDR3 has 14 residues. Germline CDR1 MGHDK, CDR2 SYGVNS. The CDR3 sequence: CASSRTVDGDIQYF. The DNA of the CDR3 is TGTGCCAGCTCCCGGACAGTCGACGGGGACATTCAGTACTTC.

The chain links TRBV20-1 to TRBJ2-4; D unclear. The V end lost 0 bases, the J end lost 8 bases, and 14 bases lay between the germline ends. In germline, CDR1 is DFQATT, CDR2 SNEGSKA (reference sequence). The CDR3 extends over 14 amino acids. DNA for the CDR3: TGCAGTGCTAGAGATTTGATTCAAACGGACATTCAGTACTTC. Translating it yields CSARDLIQTDIQYF.

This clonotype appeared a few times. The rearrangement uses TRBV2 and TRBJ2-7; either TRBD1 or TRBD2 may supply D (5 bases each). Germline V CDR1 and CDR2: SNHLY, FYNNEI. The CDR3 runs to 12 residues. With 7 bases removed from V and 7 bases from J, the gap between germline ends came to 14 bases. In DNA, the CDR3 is TGTGCCAGCAACCCGGGGCACGGTGAGCAGTACGTC. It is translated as CASNPGHGEQYV.

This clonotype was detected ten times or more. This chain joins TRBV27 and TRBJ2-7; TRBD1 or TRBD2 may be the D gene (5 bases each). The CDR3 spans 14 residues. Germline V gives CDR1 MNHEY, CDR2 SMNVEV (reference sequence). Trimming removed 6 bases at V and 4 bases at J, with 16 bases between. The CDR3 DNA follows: TGTGCCAGCAGCTTGGGCCAGGGAGTGTACGAGCAGTACTTC. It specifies CASSLGQGVYEQYF.

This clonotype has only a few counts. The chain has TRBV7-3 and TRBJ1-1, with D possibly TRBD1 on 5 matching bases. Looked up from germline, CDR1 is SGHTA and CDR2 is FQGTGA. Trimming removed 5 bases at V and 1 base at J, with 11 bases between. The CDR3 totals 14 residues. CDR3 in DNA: TGTGCCAGCAGCGGGCGGGGGGGGAACACTGAAGCTTTCTTT. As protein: CASSGRGGNTEAFF.

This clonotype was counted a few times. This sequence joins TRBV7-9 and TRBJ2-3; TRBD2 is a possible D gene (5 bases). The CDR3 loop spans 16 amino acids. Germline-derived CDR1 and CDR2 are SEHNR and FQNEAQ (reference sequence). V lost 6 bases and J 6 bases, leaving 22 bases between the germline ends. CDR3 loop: CASRSKTRTGLDTQYF. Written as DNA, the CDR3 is TGTGCCAGCAGATCCAAAACCCGGACTGGGCTTGATACGCAGTATTTT.

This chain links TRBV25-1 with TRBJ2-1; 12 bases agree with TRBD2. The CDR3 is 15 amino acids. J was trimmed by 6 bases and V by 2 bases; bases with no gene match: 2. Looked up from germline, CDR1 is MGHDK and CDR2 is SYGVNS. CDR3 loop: CASSEGLAGRNEQFF. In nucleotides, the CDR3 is TGTGCCAGCAGTGAAGGACTAGCGGGGCGCAATGAGCAGTTCTTC.

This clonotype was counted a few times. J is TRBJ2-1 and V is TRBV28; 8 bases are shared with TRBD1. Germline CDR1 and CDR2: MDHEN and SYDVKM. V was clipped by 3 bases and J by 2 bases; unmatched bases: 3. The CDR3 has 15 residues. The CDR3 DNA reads TGTGCCAGCAGTTTGACAGGGGTGGCCTACAATGAGCAGTTCTTC. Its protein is CASSLTGVAYNEQFF. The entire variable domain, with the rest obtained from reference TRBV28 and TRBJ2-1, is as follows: DVKVTQSSRYLVKRTGEKVFLECVQDMDHENMFWYRQDPGLGLRLIYFSYDVKMKEKGDIPEGYSVSREKKERFSLILESASTNQTSMYLCASSLTGVAYNEQFFGPGTRLTVL.

In DNA form, the CDR3 reads TGCAGCGTTGTATCGTCCCCCCGCAGACAGGGAGGCAATGAGCAGTTCTTC. Translation: CSVVSSPRRQGGNEQFF. The V call is TRBV29-1, the J call TRBJ2-1; TRBD1 might be the D (7 bases). CDR3 length: 17 residues. Germline V gives CDR1 SQVTM, CDR2 ANQGSEA. V lost 4 bases and J lost 6, with 25 bases in between.

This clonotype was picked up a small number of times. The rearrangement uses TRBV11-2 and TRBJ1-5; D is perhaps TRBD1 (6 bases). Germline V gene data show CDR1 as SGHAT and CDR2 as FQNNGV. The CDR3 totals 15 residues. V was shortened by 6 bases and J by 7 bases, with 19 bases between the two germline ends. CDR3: CASSSTQGISQPQHF. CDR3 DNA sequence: TGTGCCAGCAGTTCCACACAGGGTATATCCCAGCCCCAGCATTTT. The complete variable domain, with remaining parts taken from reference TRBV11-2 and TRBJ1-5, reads EAGVAQSPRYKIIEKRQSVAFWCNPISGHATLYWYQQILGQGPKLLIQFQNNGVVDDSQLPKDRFSAERLKGVDSTLKIQPAKLEDSAVYLCASSSTQGISQPQHFGDGTRLSIL.